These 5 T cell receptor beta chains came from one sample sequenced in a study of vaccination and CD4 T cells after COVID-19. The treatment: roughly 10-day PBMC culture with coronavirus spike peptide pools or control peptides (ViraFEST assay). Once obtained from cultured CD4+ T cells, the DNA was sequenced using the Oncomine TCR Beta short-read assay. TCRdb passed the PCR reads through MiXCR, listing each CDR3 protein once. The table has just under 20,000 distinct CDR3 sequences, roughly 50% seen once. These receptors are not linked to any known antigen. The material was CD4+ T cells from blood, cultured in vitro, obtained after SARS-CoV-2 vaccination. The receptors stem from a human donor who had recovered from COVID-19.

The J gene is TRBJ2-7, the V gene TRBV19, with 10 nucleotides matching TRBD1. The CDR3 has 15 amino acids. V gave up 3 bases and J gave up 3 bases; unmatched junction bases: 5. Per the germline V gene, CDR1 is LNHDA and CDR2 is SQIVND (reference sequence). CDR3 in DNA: TGTGCCAGTAGTATCCGGGACAGGGGAAACTACGAGCAGTACTTC. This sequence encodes CASSIRDRGNYEQYF. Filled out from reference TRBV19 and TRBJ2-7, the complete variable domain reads DGGITQSPKYLFRKEGQNVTLSCEQNLNHDAMYWYRQDPGQGLRLIYYSQIVNDFQKGDIAEGYSVSREKKESFPLTVTSAQKNPTAFYLCASSIRDRGNYEQYFGPGTRLTVT.

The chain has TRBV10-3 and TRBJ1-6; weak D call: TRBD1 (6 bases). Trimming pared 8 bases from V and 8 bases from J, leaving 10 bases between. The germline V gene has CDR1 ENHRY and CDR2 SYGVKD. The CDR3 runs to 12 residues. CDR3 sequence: CAIGGEDSPLHF. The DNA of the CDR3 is TGTGCCATCGGGGGCGAGGATTCACCCCTCCACTTT.

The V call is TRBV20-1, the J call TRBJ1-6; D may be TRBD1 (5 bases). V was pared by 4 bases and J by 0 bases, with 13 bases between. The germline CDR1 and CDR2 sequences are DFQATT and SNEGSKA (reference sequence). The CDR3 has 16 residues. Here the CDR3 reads CSATRDGVSYNSPLHF. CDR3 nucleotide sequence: TGCAGTGCTACCCGGGACGGAGTCTCCTATAATTCACCCCTCCACTTT.

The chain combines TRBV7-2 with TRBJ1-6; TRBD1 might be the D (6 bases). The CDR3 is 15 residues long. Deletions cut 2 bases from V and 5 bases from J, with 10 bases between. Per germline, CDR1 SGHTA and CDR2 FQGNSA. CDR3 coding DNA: TGTGCCAGCAGCTTACGGACAGTTAATAATTCACCCCTCCACTTT. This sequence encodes CASSLRTVNNSPLHF.

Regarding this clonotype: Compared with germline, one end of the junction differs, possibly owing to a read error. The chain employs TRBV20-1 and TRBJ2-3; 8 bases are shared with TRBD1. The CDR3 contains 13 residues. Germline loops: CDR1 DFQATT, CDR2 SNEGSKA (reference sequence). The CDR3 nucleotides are TGCAGTGCTAGAGATAGGGGGACAGGAACGCAGTATTTC. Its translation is CSARDRGTGTQYF.